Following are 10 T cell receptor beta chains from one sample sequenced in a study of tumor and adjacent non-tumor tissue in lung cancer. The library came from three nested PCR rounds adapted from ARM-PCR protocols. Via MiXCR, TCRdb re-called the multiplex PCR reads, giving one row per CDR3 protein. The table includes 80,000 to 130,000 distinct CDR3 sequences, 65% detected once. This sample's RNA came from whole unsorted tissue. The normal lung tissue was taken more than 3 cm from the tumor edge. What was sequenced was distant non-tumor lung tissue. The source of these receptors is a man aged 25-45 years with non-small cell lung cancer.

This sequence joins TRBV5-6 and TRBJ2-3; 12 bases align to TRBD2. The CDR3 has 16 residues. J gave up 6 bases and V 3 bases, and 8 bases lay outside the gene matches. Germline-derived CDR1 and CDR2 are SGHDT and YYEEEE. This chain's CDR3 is CASSWGLAGRNDTQYF. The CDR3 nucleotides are TGTGCCAGCAGCTGGGGACTAGCGGGTCGCAACGATACGCAGTATTTT.

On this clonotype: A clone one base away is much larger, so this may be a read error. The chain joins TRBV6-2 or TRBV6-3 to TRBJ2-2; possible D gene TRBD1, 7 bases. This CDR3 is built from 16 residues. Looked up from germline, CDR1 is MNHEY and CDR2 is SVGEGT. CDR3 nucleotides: TGTGCCAGCGGAGGGGTGGCAGGGGGGAACACCGGGGGGCTGTTTTTT. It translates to CASGGVAGGNTGGLFF.

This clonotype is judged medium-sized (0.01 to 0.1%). The CDR3 DNA follows: TGTGCCAGCAGGACCTCTCCACAGAACACTGAAGCTTTCTTT. Translation gives CASRTSPQNTEAFF. V gene TRBV6-1 combines with J gene TRBJ1-1, with unresolved D. Germline-derived CDR1 and CDR2 are MNHNS and SASEGT. V lost 6 bases and J 1 base, leaving 12 bases between the germline ends. This CDR3 has 14 residues.

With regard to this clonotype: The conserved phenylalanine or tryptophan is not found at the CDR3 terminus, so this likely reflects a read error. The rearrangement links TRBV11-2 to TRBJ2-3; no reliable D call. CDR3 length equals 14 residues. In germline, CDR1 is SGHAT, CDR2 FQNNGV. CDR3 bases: TGTACCAGCAGCTTAGACCCTGCCACAGATGCGCAGTATTCT. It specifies CTSSLDPATDAQYS.

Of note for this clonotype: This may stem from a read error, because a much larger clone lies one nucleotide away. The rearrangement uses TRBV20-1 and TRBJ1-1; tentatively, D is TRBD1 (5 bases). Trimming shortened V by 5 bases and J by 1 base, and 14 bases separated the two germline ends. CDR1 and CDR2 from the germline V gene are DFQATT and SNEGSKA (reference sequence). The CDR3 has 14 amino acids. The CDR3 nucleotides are TGCAGTGCTCATGGGACGGCAGGGAACACTGAAGCTTTCTTT. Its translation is CSAHGTAGNTEAFF.

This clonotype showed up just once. This CDR3 reads CASSLDHSNQPQHF. The CDR3, as DNA: TGTGCCAGCAGCTTAGACCACTCCAACCAGCCCCAGCATTTT. The chain combines TRBV11-2 with TRBJ1-5; D not resolved. CDR3 length: 14 residues. V was trimmed by 0 bases and J by 7 bases, leaving 10 bases between them. Germline V lookup: CDR1 SGHAT, CDR2 FQNNGV.

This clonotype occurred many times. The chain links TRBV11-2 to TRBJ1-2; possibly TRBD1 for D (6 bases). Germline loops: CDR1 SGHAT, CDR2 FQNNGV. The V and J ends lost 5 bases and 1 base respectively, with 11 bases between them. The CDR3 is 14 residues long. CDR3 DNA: TGTGCCAGCAGCCCCCCAGGGGTTAACTATGGCTACACCTTC. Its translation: CASSPPGVNYGYTF.

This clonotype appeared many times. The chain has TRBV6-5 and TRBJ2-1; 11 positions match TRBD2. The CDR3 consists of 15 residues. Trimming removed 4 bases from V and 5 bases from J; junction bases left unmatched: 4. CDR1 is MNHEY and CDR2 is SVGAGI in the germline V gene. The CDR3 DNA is TGTGCCAGCAGTTGGGGGGGACTAGCGGACAATGAGCAGTTCTTC. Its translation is CASSWGGLADNEQFF.

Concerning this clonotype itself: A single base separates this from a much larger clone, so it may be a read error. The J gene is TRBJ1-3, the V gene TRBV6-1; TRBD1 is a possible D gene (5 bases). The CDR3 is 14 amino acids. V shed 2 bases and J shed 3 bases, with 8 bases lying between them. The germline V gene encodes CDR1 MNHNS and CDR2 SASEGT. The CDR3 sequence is CASSEWDYGNTIYF. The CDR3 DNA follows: TGTGCCAGCAGTGAATGGGACTATGGAAACACCATATATTTT.

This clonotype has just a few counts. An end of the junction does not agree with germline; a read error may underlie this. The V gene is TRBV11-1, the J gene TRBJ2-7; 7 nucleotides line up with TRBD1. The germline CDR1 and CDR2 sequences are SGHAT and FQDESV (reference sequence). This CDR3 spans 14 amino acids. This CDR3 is CTSSPRGQPYEQYF. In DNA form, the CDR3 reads TGTACCAGCAGCCCAAGGGGACAGCCCTACGAGCAGTACTTC.